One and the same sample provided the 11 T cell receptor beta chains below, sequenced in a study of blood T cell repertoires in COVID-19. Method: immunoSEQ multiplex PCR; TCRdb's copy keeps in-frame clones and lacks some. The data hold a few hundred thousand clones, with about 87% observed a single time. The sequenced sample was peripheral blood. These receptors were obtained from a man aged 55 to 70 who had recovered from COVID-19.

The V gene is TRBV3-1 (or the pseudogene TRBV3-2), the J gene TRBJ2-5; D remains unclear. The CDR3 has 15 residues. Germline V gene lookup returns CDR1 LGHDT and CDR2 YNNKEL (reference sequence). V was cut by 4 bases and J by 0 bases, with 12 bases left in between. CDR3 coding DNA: TGTGCCAGCAGCCCTGAGTTCCCGTACCAAGAGACCCAGTACTTC. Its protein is CASSPEFPYQETQYF.

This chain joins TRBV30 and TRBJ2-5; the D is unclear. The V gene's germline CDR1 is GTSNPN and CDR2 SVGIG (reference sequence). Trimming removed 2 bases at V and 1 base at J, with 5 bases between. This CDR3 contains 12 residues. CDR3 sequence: CAWSLLQETQYF. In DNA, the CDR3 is TGTGCCTGGAGTCTACTCCAAGAGACCCAGTACTTC. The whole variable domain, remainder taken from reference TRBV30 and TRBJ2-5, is SQTIHQWPATLVQPVGSPLSLECTVEGTSNPNLYWYRQAAGRGLQLLFYSVGIGQISSEVPQNLSASRPQDRQFILSSKKLLLSDSGFYLCAWSLLQETQYFGPGTRLLVL.

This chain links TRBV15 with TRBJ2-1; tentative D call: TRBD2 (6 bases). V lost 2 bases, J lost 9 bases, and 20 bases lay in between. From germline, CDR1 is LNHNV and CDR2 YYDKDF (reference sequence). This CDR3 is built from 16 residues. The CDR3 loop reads CATSRSRSRFGGEQFF. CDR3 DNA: TGTGCCACCAGCAGATCCCGGAGCAGATTCGGGGGTGAGCAGTTCTTC. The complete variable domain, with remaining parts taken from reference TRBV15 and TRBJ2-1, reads DAMVIQNPRYQVTQFGKPVTLSCSQTLNHNVMYWYQQKSSQAPKLLFHYYDKDFNNEADTPDNFQSRRPNTSFCFLDIRSPGLGDTAMYLCATSRSRSRFGGEQFFGPGTRLTVL.

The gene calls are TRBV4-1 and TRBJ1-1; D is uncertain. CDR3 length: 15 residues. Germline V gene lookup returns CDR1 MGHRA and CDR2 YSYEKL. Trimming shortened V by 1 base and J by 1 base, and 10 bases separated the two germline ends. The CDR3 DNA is TGCGCCAGCAGCCAAGCGTCACAGCCGAACACTGAAGCTTTCTTT. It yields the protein CASSQASQPNTEAFF.

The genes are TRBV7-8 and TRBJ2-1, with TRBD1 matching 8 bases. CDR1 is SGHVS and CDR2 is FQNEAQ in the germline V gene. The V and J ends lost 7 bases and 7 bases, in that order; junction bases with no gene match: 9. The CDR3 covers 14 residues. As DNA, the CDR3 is TGTGCCAGCACCTCCGGGACAGGCTTAAATGAGCAGTTCTTC. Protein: CASTSGTGLNEQFF.

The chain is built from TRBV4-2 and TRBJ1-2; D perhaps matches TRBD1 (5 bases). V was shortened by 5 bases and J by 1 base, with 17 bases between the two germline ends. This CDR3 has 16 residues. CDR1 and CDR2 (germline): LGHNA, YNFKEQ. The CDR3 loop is CASSFFLGGINYGYTF. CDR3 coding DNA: TGTGCCAGCAGCTTCTTTCTCGGGGGTATTAACTATGGCTACACCTTC.

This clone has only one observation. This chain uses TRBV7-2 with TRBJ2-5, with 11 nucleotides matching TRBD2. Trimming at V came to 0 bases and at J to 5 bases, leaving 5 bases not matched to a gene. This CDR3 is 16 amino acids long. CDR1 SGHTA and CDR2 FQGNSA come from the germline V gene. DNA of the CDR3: TGTGCCAGCAGCTTAGCTAGCGGGGGGGCAGGGGAGACCCAGTACTTC. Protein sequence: CASSLASGGAGETQYF.

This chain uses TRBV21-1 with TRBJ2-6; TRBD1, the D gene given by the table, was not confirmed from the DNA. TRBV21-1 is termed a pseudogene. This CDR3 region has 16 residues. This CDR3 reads CASNGEQGSGANVLTF. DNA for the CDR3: TGTGCCAGCAATGGTGAACAGGGGTCTGGGGCCAACGTCCTGACTTTC.

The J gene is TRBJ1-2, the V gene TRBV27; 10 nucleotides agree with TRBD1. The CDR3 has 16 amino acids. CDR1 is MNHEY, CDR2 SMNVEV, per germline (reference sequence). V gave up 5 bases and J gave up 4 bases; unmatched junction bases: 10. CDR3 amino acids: CASSIAGTGAPYGYTF. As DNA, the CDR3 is TGTGCCAGCAGTATCGCCGGGACAGGGGCCCCCTATGGCTACACCTTC.

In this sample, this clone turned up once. This CDR3 reads CASSQGSGGNTGELFF. Here the CDR3 DNA reads TGCGCCAGCAGCCAAGGTAGCGGAGGGAACACCGGGGAGCTGTTTTTT. V is TRBV4-1 and J is TRBJ2-2; TRBD2 is a possible D gene (6 bases). The CDR3 length is 16 residues. CDR1 MGHRA and CDR2 YSYEKL come from the germline V gene. The germline V and J ends were trimmed by 1 base and 1 base, with 10 bases remaining between them.

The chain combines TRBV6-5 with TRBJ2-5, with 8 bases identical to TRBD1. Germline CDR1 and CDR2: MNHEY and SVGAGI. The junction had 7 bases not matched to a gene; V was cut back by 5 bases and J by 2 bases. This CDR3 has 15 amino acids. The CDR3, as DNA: TGTGCCAGCAGTAGGGACAGGTCGGGGCAAGAGACCCAGTACTTC. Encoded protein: CASSRDRSGQETQYF.